This T cell receptor (beta chain) was sequenced in a study of blood T cell repertoires in COVID-19. Study-level background: PBMCs, B-cell-depleted T cells, or T cells provided the cDNA or gDNA that made up the material.

Germline-derived CDR1 and CDR2 are SGHVS and FNYEAQ. CDR3 size: 19 residues. Unmatched junction bases numbered 7, after V lost 2 bases and J lost 0 bases. Libraries were prepared by immunoSEQ multiplex PCR; TCRdb keeps only in-frame clonotypes and omits some of them. The table lists over 50,000 clones, more than 85% of them singletons. The chain recombines TRBV7-6 with TRBJ2-3; 14 bases match TRBD2. The sequencing sample was made of peripheral blood. This TCR was recovered from a man aged 45-65 years with active COVID-19. The CDR3 loop is CASSLLGLAGDSSTDTQYF. The CDR3 bases are TGTGCCAGCAGCTTATTGGGACTAGCGGGGGATTCTAGCACAGATACGCAGTATTTT.